The 16 T cell receptor beta chains given below trace back to one sample, sequenced in a study of a mutant IDH1 vaccine in newly diagnosed glioma. Time point specified: week 5, during vaccination. The investigators gave 300 ug of mutant IDH1 20-mer peptide in each vaccine dose, together with topical imiquimod. TCRdb's copy holds only in-frame clones and misses some; the assay was immunoSEQ multiplex PCR. The data show tens of thousands of clones, roughly 81% seen once. No antigen is known for these receptors. The material sequenced was PBMCs, taken from a glioma patient whose treatment included an IDH1 peptide vaccine. The receptor set was obtained from a man in his fifties or sixties with glioma.

This clone was seen only once. J is TRBJ1-3 and V is TRBV11-3; possible D gene TRBD1, 5 bases. Germline assignment: CDR1 SGHNT and CDR2 YENEEA. Trimming stripped 3 bases from V and 8 bases from J, with 11 bases between. The CDR3 consists of 13 residues. The CDR3 region has the DNA TGTGCCAGCAGCTTGCGAGGGGCGCACACCATATATTTT. This codes for CASSLRGAHTIYF.

V is TRBV5-1 and J is TRBJ1-5, with D hard to call. The CDR3 runs to 15 residues. Trimming took 4 bases from V and 0 from J, leaving 11 bases between them. The germline CDR1 and CDR2 sequences are SGHRS and YFSETQ. The CDR3 is CASSPDGYSNQPQHF. The CDR3 bases are TGCGCCAGCAGCCCGGACGGATATAGCAATCAGCCCCAGCATTTT.

Here the CDR3 reads CASSDRAYEQYF. DNA for the CDR3: TGTGCCTCCAGCGACAGGGCGTACGAGCAGTACTTC. The rearrangement joins TRBV6-1 to TRBJ2-7, with 7 nucleotides matching TRBD1. Trimming took 11 bases from V and 4 from J; bases not matched to a gene: 8. The CDR3 runs to 12 residues. Germline CDR1 MNHNS, CDR2 SASEGT.

The rearrangement links TRBV19 to TRBJ1-1, with a weak D call TRBD1 (5 bases). The CDR3 sequence is 14 residues long. Germline V gene lookup returns CDR1 LNHDA and CDR2 SQIVND (reference sequence). V lost 3 bases and J lost 2, with 10 bases in between. The CDR3 here is CASSMETANTEAFF. The CDR3 DNA reads as TGTGCCAGTAGTATGGAGACAGCTAACACTGAAGCTTTCTTT.

The chain is built from TRBV5-1 and TRBJ2-7; D is unclear. CDR3 length equals 13 residues. CDR1 and CDR2 from the germline V gene are SGHRS and YFSETQ. The V and J ends lost 0 bases and 7 bases respectively, with 11 bases between them. The CDR3 DNA sequence: TGCGCCAGCAGCTTGGAGGGCGGAAAGGAGCAGTACTTC. It specifies CASSLEGGKEQYF.

The count of this clone is one. Written as DNA, the CDR3 is TGTGCCAGCAGTTCAAACAGGGCGAGTGTTGGCTACACCTTC. It translates to CASSSNRASVGYTF. The chain joins TRBV27 to TRBJ1-2, with a tentative D call TRBD1 (6 bases). Germline V gives CDR1 MNHEY, CDR2 SMNVEV (reference sequence). CDR3 length: 14 residues. Between the trimmed V and J ends, which lost 4 bases and 7 bases, there was a span of 16 bases.

The chain combines TRBV11-3 with TRBJ2-3, with TRBD1 matching over 7 bases. This CDR3 comprises 14 residues. The V gene's germline CDR1 is SGHNT and CDR2 YENEEA. V was clipped by 3 bases and J by 4 bases; unmatched bases: 4. The CDR3 DNA reads as TGTGCCAGCAGCTTGCTCAGGGGGTCAGATACGCAGTATTTT. Translated: CASSLLRGSDTQYF.

This clone was detected only a few times. The V gene is TRBV9, the J gene TRBJ2-5; no clear D. This CDR3 has 13 amino acids. Trimming took off 1 base at V and 5 bases at J, with 9 bases between the two ends. Germline V gene data show CDR1 as SGDLS and CDR2 as YYNGEE. The CDR3 sequence: CASSVNFDETQYF. As DNA, the CDR3 is TGTGCCAGCAGCGTAAATTTTGATGAGACCCAGTACTTC.

The genes are TRBV2 and TRBJ1-1, with D possibly TRBD1 on 5 matching bases. Per germline, CDR1 SNHLY and CDR2 FYNNEI. V gave up 10 bases and J gave up 4 bases, with 16 bases separating them. This CDR3 is built from 13 residues. As DNA, the CDR3 is TGTGCCACTAGACCAGGGAGGGCCACTGAAGCTTTCTTT. It specifies CATRPGRATEAFF.

The rearrangement joins TRBV6-1 to TRBJ2-3, with D unclear. Per the germline V gene, CDR1 is MNHNS and CDR2 is SASEGT. With 4 bases removed from V and 8 bases from J, the gap between germline ends came to 19 bases. The CDR3 consists of 15 residues. The CDR3 DNA sequence: TGTGCCAGCAGTGCATTTGCCCAGAATGGTGTTACGCAGTATTTT. Protein product: CASSAFAQNGVTQYF.

This clone was observed a handful of times. This rearrangement joins TRBV30 to TRBJ1-1; D is possibly TRBD1 (5 bases). The CDR3 contains 14 residues. V lost 5 bases and J lost 5, with 18 bases in between. In germline, CDR1 is GTSNPN, CDR2 SVGIG (reference sequence). The chain's CDR3 is CAWGHGVGGTEAFF. CDR3 nucleotides: TGTGCCTGGGGACACGGGGTAGGTGGGACTGAAGCTTTCTTT. The complete variable domain, with remaining parts taken from reference TRBV30 and TRBJ1-1, reads SQTIHQWPATLVQPVGSPLSLECTVEGTSNPNLYWYRQAAGRGLQLLFYSVGIGQISSEVPQNLSASRPQDRQFILSSKKLLLSDSGFYLCAWGHGVGGTEAFFGQGTRLTVV.

V usage is TRBV18 and J usage is TRBJ1-1; D gene uncertain. This CDR3 comprises 12 residues. V lost 3 bases to trimming and J lost 7 bases, with 9 bases between them. The germline V gene encodes CDR1 KGHSH and CDR2 LQKENI. The CDR3 DNA is TGTGCCAGCTCACCGACCGGAGGTGAAGCTTTCTTT. Its protein product is CASSPTGGEAFF.

The chain recombines TRBV5-4 with TRBJ2-3, with TRBD2 matching 9 bases. J was trimmed by 5 bases and V by 4 bases; bases with no gene match: 5. From germline, CDR1 is SGHNT and CDR2 YYREEE (reference sequence). This CDR3 contains 14 residues. Here the CDR3 reads CASSPGLAKDTQYF. CDR3 nucleotides: TGTGCCAGCAGCCCTGGACTAGCGAAAGATACGCAGTATTTT.

CDR3 nucleotide sequence: TGTGCCAGCAGGGTCGGTCGAACTGAAGCTTTCTTT. This translates into CASRVGRTEAFF. The rearrangement uses TRBV2 and TRBJ1-1; no clear D gene. CDR1 is SNHLY, CDR2 FYNNEI, per germline. The V end was cut by 6 bases, the J end by 5 bases, with 10 bases between. This CDR3 is 12 amino acids long. Drawing the rest from reference TRBV2 and TRBJ1-1, the complete variable domain is EPEVTQTPSHQVTQMGQEVILRCVPISNHLYFYWYRQILGQKVEFLVSFYNNEISEKSEIFDDQFSVERPDGSNFTLKIRSTKLEDSAMYFCASRVGRTEAFFGQGTRLTVV.

The V gene is TRBV21-1, the J gene TRBJ2-7; TRBD2, the table's D call, was not compared with the DNA. TRBV21-1 is shown as a pseudogene. The CDR3 consists of 14 residues. The CDR3 loop reads CASSGERNSYEQYF. The CDR3 DNA sequence: TGTGCCAGCAGCGGAGAGCGTAACTCCTACGAGCAGTACTTC.

The V and J genes are TRBV7-9 and TRBJ2-7, with 7 bases lining up with TRBD2. Germline V CDR1 and CDR2: SEHNR, FQNEAQ (reference sequence). This CDR3 spans 14 amino acids. Unmatched junction bases numbered 4, after V lost 5 bases and J lost 0 bases. Here the CDR3 reads CASSPGEGSYEQYF. CDR3 sequence (DNA): TGTGCCAGCAGCCCGGGGGAGGGCTCCTACGAGCAGTACTTC.